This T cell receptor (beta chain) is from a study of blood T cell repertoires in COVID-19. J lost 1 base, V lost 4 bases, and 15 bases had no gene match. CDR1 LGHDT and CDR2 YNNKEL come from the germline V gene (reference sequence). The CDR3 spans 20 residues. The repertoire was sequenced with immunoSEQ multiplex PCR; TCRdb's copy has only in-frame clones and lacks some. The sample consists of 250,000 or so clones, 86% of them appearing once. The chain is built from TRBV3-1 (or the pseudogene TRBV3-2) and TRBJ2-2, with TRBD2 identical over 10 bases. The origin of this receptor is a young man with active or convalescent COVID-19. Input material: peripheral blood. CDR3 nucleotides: TGTGCCAGCAGCCTAAAACGAGTGTTGCTAGCGGGGGTGAACACCGGGGAGCTGTTTTTT. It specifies CASSLKRVLLAGVNTGELFF.